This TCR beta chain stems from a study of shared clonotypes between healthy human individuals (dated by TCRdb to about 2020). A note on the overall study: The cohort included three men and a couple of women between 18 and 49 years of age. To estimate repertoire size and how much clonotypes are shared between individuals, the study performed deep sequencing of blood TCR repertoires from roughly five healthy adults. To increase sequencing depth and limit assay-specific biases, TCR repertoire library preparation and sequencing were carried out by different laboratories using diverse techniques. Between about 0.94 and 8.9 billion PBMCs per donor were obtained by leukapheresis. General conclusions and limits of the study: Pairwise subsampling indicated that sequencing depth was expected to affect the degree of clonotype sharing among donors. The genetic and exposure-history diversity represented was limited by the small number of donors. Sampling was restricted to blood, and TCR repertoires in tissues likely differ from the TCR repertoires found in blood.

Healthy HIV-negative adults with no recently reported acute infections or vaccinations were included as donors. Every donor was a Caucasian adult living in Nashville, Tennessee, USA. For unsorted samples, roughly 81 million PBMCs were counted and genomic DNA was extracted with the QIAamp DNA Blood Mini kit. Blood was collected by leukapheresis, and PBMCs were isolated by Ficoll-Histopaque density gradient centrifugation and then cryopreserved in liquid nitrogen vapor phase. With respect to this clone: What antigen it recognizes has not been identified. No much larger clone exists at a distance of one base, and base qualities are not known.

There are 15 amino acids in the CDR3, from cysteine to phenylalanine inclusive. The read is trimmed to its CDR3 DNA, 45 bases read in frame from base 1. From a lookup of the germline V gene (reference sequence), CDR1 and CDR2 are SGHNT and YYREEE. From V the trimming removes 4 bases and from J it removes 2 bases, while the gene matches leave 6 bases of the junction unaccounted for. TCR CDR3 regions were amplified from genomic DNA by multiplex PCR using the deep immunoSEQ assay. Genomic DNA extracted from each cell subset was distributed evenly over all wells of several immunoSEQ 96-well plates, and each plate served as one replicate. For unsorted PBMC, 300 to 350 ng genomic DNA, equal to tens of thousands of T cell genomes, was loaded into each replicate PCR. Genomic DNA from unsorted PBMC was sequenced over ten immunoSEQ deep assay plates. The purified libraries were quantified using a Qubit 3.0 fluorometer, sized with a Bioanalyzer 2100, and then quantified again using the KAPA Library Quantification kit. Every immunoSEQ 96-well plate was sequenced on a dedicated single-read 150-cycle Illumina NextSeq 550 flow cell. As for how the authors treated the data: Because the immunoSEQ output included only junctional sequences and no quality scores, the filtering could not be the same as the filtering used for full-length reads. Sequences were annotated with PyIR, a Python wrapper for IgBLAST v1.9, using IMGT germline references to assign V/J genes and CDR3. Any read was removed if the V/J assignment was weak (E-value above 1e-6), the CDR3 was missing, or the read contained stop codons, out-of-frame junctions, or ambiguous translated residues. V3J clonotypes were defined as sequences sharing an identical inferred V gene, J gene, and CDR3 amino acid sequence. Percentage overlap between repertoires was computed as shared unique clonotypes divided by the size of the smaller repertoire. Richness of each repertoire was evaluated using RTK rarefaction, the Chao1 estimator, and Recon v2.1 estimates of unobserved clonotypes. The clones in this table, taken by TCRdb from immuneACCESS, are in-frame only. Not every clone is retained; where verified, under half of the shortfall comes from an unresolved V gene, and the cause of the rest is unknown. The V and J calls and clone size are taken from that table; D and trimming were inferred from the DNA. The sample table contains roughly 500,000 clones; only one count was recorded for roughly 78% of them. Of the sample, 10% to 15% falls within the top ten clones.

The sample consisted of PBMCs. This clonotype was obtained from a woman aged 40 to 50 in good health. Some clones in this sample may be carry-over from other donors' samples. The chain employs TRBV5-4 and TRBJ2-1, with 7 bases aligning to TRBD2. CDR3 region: CASSHGGLAYNEQFF. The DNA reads TGTGCCAGCAGCCATGGCGGACTAGCCTACAATGAGCAGTTCTTC.